This TCR beta chain was observed in a study of shared clonotypes between healthy human individuals. In the study overall: Two female and a few male donors aged 18 to 49 were enrolled. Each donor's CD4 naive and CD4 memory cells filled three plates apiece, CD8 naive two, and CD8 memory one.

Samples underwent the assay at deep level. The data were produced by immunoSEQ multiplex PCR, yet TCRdb's version contains in-frame clones alone and is incomplete. The sample yields some 1.5 million clones, roughly 96% seen once. The study's findings and limits: Sharing across a handful of donors was seen in around 5% of naive CD4 clonotypes.

About this clone itself: Its antigen is not identified. Other DNA sequences in this specimen translate into the identical CDR3.

The sequenced sample was naive CD4+ T cells sorted from blood. Indicated subset: CD45RA+ positively selected. This receptor was identified in a man aged 25-45 years in good health.

In DNA form, the CDR3 reads TGTGCCACCAGCAGAGATTTAGGGGGAAACACCATATATTTT. Encoded protein: CATSRDLGGNTIYF. This rearrangement joins TRBV15 to TRBJ1-3; D gene unclear. Germline-derived CDR1 and CDR2 are LNHNV and YYDKDF (reference sequence). The ends were cut back, 0 bases at V and 4 bases at J, with 7 bases in the middle. The CDR3 is 14 amino acids.